This TCR beta chain was recovered during a study of cytomegalovirus exposure and HLA in healthy donors. This clone was counted a single time. The antigen is undetermined. Using immunoSEQ multiplex PCR, the repertoire was profiled, and TCRdb retains in-frame clones only, with some absent. Here the sample spans tens of thousands of clones, roughly 93% being singletons. A roughly 120-subject validation cohort, separate from the approximately 690-subject first cohort, supplied the donors. Broader study findings: Around 160 TCR beta chains were listed as cytomegalovirus-associated. In vitro experiments confirmed that three CMV-associated chains were specific for CMV antigens.

The germline V gene encodes CDR1 LNHNV and CDR2 YYDKDF (reference sequence). The length of the CDR3 is 15 residues. V lost 0 bases, J lost 5 bases, and 13 bases lay in between. The chain recombines TRBV15 with TRBJ1-1; TRBD1 might be the D (6 bases). Source material: PBMCs. This TCR was sampled from a woman aged 18 to 35 in good health and CMV-seronegative. CDR3 bases: TGTGCCACCAGCAGAGATTTAGTGCAGGGGACTGAAGCTTTCTTT. This codes for CATSRDLVQGTEAFF.